This T cell receptor beta chain is drawn from a study of blood T cell repertoires in COVID-19. The V segment lost 10 bases and the J segment 6 bases; nucleotides outside the gene matches: 14. Germline V CDR1 and CDR2: MNHEY, SVGAGI. This CDR3 region has 14 residues. Per the study methods: Amplification with reference gene primers provided the estimates of nucleated cell counts. Repertoires were generated with immunoSEQ multiplex PCR, while TCRdb's copy carries only in-frame clones and drops some. V, J and clone size are taken as reported in that table, and D and trimming were inferred from the DNA itself. Of 130,000 or so clones detected, more than 75% appear once; the ten largest clones hold about 2%.

This receptor was identified in a man aged 65-85 years with active COVID-19. The sequenced material came from peripheral blood. The chain employs TRBV6-5 and TRBJ1-1, with 7 bases lining up with TRBD1. The CDR3 spells CAIRIDRDYAEAFF. Written as DNA, the CDR3 is TGTGCCATACGGATAGACAGGGATTATGCTGAAGCTTTCTTT.